This T cell receptor (beta chain) is drawn from a study of spatial heterogeneity in lung cancer. Background on the study: A consistent excess of beta-chain over alpha-chain sequences was detected. General observations from the study: The estimate shows that only 5.5% to 8.5% of tumor T cells were covered for alpha and approximately 13% for beta chains. How many expanded intratumoral alpha and beta TCRs were present tracked the tumor mutation count, which was a count of nonsynonymous mutations.

Germline V lookup: CDR1 SGHAT, CDR2 FQNNGV. The CDR3 covers 17 residues. V lost 1 base to trimming and J lost 8 bases; unmatched junction nucleotides: 12. A unique molecular identifier was carried by every single TCR cDNA molecule. One entry per CDR3 protein, called by TCRdb with MiXCR from the 5' RACE reads. Among about 27,000 distinct CDR3 sequences listed, approximately 6.5% were seen once. This clonotype came up many times. The target antigen is unknown. The time point is: sample taken at primary tumor resection. Samples were donated by 72 untreated early-stage non-small cell lung cancer patients. Sequencing was performed on lung tumor tissue, taken at surgery. The sequence derives from a male donor with early-stage non-small cell lung cancer. The chain is built from TRBV11-2 and TRBJ2-1, with 9 bases that match TRBD2. In nucleotides, the CDR3 is TGTGCCAGCAGCTTAGCTTTGTCGAGCGGGGGGACCGATGAGCAGTTCTTC. Residues: CASSLALSSGGTDEQFF.